This TCR beta chain was recovered during a study of blood T cell repertoires in COVID-19. Authors' methods: Counts of nucleated cells, estimated from reference gene primer amplification, were obtained. Data came from immunoSEQ multiplex PCR; TCRdb stores just in-frame clones and leaves some out. The V and J calls and clone size were taken over from that table, and D and trimming were inferred from the DNA. The repertoire consists of tens of thousands of clones, with roughly 85% occurring once and the leading ten covering under 10%. The V end was cut by 5 bases, the J end by 0 bases, with 8 bases between. Germline values: CDR1 LNHDA, CDR2 SQIVND (reference sequence). The length of the CDR3 is 15 residues.

The sequenced material came from peripheral blood. The V and J genes are TRBV19 and TRBJ2-6; D perhaps matches TRBD1 (6 bases). This receptor was taken from a human donor with active COVID-19. The donor label of this sample is uncertain. Written as DNA, the CDR3 is TGTGCCAGTAGTGGGACACGCTCTGGGGCCAACGTCCTGACTTTC. It yields the protein CASSGTRSGANVLTF.